The entry below describes one TCR beta chain. The data derive from a study of blood T cell repertoires in COVID-19. As for the study in general: The study drew acute and convalescent COVID-19 samples from the United States, Italy and Spain.

Participants spanned ages roughly 18 to 90 years and resided in about 25 US areas. Grouping used clinical history reported by participants in a survey and questionnaire. Each exposed participant met a COVID-19 case in the 2 weeks preceding study entry. V lost 4 bases, J lost 9 bases, and 9 bases stayed unmatched. The germline CDR1 and CDR2 sequences are LGHDT and YNNKEL (reference sequence). The CDR3 runs to 14 residues. Clones were sequenced by immunoSEQ multiplex PCR, and TCRdb holds only the in-frame ones, with some missing. This sample carries more than 300,000 clones, approximately 90% of them seen once, and the ten largest clones take about 0.86%.

The V call is TRBV3-1 (or the pseudogene TRBV3-2), the J call TRBJ1-1; TRBD1 aligns across 9 bases. The clonotype comes from a woman in her thirties or forties who had been exposed to COVID-19. Sequences were obtained from PBMCs or T cells enriched from blood (not recorded which). DNA of the CDR3: TGTGCCAGCAGCCCCGACTGGACAGGGGAGAAAGCTTTCTTT. The encoded protein is CASSPDWTGEKAFF.